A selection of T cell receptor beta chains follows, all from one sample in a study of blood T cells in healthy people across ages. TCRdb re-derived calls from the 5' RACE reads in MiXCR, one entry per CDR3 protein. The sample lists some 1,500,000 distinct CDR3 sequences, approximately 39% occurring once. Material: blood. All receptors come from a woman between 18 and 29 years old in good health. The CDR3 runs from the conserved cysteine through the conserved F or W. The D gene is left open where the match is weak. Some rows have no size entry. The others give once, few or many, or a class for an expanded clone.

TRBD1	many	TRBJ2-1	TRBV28	TGTGCCAGCTCCAGAGGGGACAGGGTCTACAATGAGCAGTTCTTC	CASSRGDRVYNEQFF
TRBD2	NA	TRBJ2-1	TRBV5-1	TGCGCCAGCAGCCTGGCACTAGCGGTAGACAATGAGCAGTTCTTC	CASSLALAVDNEQFF
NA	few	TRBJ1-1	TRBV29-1	TGCAGCGTTGATGTCACATCGGCCACTGAAGCTTTCTTT	CSVDVTSATEAFF
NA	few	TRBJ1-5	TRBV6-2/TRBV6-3	TGTGCCAGCACCCTCGGGACCGTGAATCAGCCCCAGCATTTT	CASTLGTVNQPQHF
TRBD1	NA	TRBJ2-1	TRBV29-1	TGCAGCGTTGTTGTAAGGGGGCGTCCCAATGAGCAGTTCTTC	CSVVVRGRPNEQFF
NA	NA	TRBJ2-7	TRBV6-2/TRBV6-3	TGTGCCAGCAGGGACCCCCTCTCGACAGCAGCCTACGAGCAGTACTTC	CASRDPLSTAAYEQYF
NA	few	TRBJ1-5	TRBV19	TGTGCCAGTAGTATGACAGGCTCCTGGTATCAGCCCCAGCATTTT	CASSMTGSWYQPQHF
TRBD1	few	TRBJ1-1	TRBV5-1	TGCGCCAGCAGCTGGAAGGGACAGGGCGCTGAAGCTTTCTTT	CASSWKGQGAEAFF
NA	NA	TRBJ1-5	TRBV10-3	TGTGCCATCAGTGAAGGGAGGGTGAGTAGCAATCAGCCCCAGCATTTT	CAISEGRVSSNQPQHF
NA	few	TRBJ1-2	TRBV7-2	TGTGCCAGCAGCTTACGCGCTGGCTATGGCTACACCTTC	CASSLRAGYGYTF
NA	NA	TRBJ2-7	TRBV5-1	TGCGCCAGCAGCTTGGCTCTGGGGGCTAGCTCCTACAATGAGCAGTACTTC	CASSLALGASSYNEQYF
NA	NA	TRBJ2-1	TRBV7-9	TGTGCCAGCAGCACCCTGCTCAAACCGTCCTACAATGAGCAGTTCTTC	CASSTLLKPSYNEQFF
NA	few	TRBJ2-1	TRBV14	TGTGCCAGCAGCCCCCCGGGGGGCGGAACCTACAATGAGCAGTTCTTC	CASSPPGGGTYNEQFF
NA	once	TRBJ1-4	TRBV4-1	TGCGCCAGCAGCCAGACAGTAAGGAGCACTAATGAAAAACTGTTTTTT	CASSQTVRSTNEKLFF
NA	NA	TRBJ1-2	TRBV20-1	TGCAGTGCTCGAGAGCCCGGAGATTGGGACTATGGCTACACCTTC	CSAREPGDWDYGYTF
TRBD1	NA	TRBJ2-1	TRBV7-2	TGTGCCAGCAGCTTATTTCGTCAGGGGGCCAATGAGCAGTTCTTC	CASSLFRQGANEQFF
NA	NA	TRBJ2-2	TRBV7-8	TGTGCCAGCAGCTTCAGGGAAACCGGGGAGCTGTTTTTT	CASSFRETGELFF
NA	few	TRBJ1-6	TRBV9	TGTGCCAGCAGCGCGTCGGGAACGGTACCCCTCCACTTT	CASSASGTVPLHF
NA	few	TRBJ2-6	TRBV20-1	TGCAGTGCTAGTCCTGGGGCCAACGTCCTGACTTTC	CSASPGANVLTF
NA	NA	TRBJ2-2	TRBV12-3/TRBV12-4	TGTGCCAGCAGTACCGGGACTTACACCGGGGAGCTGTTTTTT	CASSTGTYTGELFF
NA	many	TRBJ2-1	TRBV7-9	TGTGCCAGCAGCTTAGCGCGCCGGACTACTAACTCCAATGAGCAGTTCTTC	CASSLARRTTNSNEQFF
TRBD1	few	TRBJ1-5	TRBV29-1	TGCAGCGTTGCAACAGGGGTTGGCAATCAGCCCCAGCATTTT	CSVATGVGNQPQHF
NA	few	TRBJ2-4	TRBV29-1	TGCAGCGTTCTGGGGATAGCCAAAAACATTCAGTACTTC	CSVLGIAKNIQYF
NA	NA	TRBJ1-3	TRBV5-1	TGCGCCAGCAGCTTGGTGCCGGTGGACACCATATATTTT	CASSLVPVDTIYF
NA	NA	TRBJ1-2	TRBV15	TGTGCCACCAGCAGAGACCTGTTGGGGGATTGGGGCTACACCTTC	CATSRDLLGDWGYTF
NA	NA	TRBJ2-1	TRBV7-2	TGTGCCAGCAGCTCACAACGCGGGGCCCAAAACAATGAGCAGTTCTTC	CASSSQRGAQNNEQFF
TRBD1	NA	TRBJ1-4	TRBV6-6	TGTGCCAGCAGTTACCGGACAGGGACCAGCGGAAAACTGTTTTTT	CASSYRTGTSGKLFF
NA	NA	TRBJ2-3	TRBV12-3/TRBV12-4	TGTGCCAGCAGGGGGTGGGGGACAGATACGCAGTATTTT	CASRGWGTDTQYF
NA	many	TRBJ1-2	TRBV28	TGTGCCAGCAGTTTCGGGGTAGGGGGCTACACCTTC	CASSFGVGGYTF
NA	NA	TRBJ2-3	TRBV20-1	TGCAGTGCTGCTACAGAAGGAACTAGCACAGATACGCAGTATTTT	CSAATEGTSTDTQYF
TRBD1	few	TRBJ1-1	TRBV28	TGTGCCAGCACTCCTTCAGGGACAGGGGGCGCGGGAACTGAAGCTTTCTTT	CASTPSGTGGAGTEAFF
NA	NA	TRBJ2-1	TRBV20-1	TGCAGTGCTAGAGGAGGACCGCACAATGAGCAGTTCTTC	CSARGGPHNEQFF
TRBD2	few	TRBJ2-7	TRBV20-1	TGCAGTGCTAGAGATCTAGGACTAGCCAACGAGCAGTACTTC	CSARDLGLANEQYF
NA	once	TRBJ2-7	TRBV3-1	TGTGCCAGCAGCCAAGTCCGGACAGTCTGGGAGCAGTACTTC	CASSQVRTVWEQYF
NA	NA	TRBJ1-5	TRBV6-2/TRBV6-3	TGTGCCAGCAGGGTAGATGGTTCGCAGCCCCAGCATTTT	CASRVDGSQPQHF
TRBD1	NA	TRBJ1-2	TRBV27	TGTGCCAGCCGCGAACAGGGGGCGCGGTATGGCTACACCTTC	CASREQGARYGYTF
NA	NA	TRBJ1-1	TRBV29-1	TGCAGCGTTGAGGGTCAGCCTGTCATGAACACTGAAGCTTTCTTT	CSVEGQPVMNTEAFF
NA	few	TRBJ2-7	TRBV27	TGTGCCAGCAGTCTCTCCGGACAGATTTACGAGCAGTACTTC	CASSLSGQIYEQYF
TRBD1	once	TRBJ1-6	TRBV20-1	TGTAGTGCTGGGGACAGGGTTTCACCCCTCCACTTT	CSAGDRVSPLHF
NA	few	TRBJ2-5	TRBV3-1	TGTGCCAGCAGCCAAGATGCTTTGGGGAGGCGTGGATCCCAAGAGACCCAGTACTTC	CASSQDALGRRGSQETQYF
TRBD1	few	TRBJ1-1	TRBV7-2	TGTGCCAGCAGCTTAGCCGCGACAGGGGGGACTGAAGCTTTCTTT	CASSLAATGGTEAFF
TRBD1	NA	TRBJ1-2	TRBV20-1	TGCAGTGCACCGGACAGGGTGAGCTACACCTTC	CSAPDRVSYTF
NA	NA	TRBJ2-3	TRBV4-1	TGCGCCAGCAGCCAGCTCCGGGATGCCCCCGATACGCAGTATTTT	CASSQLRDAPDTQYF
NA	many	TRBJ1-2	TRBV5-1	TGTGCCAGCAGCTTTGGGGGCGACTATGGCTACACCTTC	CASSFGGDYGYTF
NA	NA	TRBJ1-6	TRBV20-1	TGCAGTGCTAGAGGGGAGAGCGGATATTCACCCCTCCACTTT	CSARGESGYSPLHF
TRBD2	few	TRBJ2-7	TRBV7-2	TGTGCCAGCAGCTTAGCCCTTACTAGCGGCTCCTACGAGCAGTACTTC	CASSLALTSGSYEQYF
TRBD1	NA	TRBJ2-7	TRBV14	TGTGCCAGCAGCTCGCAGGAGTCGACAGGGCCCTCCTACGAGCAGTACTTC	CASSSQESTGPSYEQYF
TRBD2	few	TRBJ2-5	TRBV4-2	TGTGCCAGCAGCCAAGGTGGACTAGTCCCTGAAGAGACCCAGTACTTC	CASSQGGLVPEETQYF
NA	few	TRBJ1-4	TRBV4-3	TGCGCCAGCGGAGAAGTCGACAGTCGAAATGAAAAACTGTTTTTT	CASGEVDSRNEKLFF
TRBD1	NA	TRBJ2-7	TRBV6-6	TGTGCCAGCAGTTACAGGGACAGCTCCGACGAGCAGTACTTC	CASSYRDSSDEQYF
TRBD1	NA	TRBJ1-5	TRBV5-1	TGCGCCAGCAGCTGGGGGGGACAGGGCCCCCAGCATTTT	CASSWGGQGPQHF
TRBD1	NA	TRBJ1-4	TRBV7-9	TGTGCCAGCAGCCGGGACAGGGGGGATGAAAAACTGTTTTTT	CASSRDRGDEKLFF